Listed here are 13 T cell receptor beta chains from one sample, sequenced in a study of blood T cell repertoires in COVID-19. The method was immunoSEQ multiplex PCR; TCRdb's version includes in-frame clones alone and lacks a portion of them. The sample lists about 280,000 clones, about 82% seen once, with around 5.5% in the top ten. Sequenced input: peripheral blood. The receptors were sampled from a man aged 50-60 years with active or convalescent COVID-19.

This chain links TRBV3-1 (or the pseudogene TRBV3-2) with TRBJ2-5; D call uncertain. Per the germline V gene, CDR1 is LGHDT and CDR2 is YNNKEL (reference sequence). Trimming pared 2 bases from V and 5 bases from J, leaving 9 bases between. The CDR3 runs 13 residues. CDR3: CASSQFLEETQYF. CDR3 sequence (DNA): TGTGCCAGCAGCCAATTTTTGGAGGAGACCCAGTACTTC.

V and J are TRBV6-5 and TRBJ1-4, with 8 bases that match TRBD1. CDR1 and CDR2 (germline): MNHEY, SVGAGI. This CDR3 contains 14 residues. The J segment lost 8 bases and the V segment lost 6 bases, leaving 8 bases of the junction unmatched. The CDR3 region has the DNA TGTGCCAGCAGCCTGACAGGGGCTGACGAAAAACTGTTTTTT. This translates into CASSLTGADEKLFF.

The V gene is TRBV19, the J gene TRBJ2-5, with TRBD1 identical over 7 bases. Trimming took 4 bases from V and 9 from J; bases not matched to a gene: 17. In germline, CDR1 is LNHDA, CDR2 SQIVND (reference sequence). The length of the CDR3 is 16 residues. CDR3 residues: CASSTYSQTPQGAQYF. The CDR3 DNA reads TGTGCCAGTAGTACATACTCACAGACCCCCCAGGGGGCCCAGTACTTC.

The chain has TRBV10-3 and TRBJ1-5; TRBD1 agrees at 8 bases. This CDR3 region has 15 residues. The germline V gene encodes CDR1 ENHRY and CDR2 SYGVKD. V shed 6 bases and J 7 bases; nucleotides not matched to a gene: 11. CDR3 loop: CAISIDRGRGQPQHF. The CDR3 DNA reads TGTGCCATCAGCATCGACAGGGGAAGAGGCCAGCCCCAGCATTTT.

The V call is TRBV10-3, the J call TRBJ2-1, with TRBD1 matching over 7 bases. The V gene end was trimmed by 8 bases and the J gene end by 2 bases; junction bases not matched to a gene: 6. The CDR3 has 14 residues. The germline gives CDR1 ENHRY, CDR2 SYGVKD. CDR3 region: CAISPGQPYNEQFF. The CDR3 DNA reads TGTGCCATCTCCCCGGGACAGCCCTACAATGAGCAGTTCTTC.

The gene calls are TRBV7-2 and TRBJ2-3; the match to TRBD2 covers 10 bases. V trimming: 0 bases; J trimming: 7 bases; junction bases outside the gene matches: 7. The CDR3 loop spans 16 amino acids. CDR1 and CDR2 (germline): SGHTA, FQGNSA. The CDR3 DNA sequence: TGTGCCAGCAGCTTAGCGCGTACTAGCGGGACCCATACGCAGTATTTT. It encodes CASSLARTSGTHTQYF. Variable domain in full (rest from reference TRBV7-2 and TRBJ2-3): GAGVSQSPSNKVTEKGKDVELRCDPISGHTALYWYRQSLGQGLEFLIYFQGNSAPDKSGLPSDRFSAERTGGSVSTLTIQRTQQEDSAVYLCASSLARTSGTHTQYFGPGTRLTVL.

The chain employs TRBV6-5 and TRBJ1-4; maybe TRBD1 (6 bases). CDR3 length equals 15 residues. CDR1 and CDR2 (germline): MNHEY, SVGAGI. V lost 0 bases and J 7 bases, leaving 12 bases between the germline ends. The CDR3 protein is CASSYSQGLGEKLFF. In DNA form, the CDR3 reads TGTGCCAGCAGTTACTCTCAGGGGCTGGGTGAAAAACTGTTTTTT.

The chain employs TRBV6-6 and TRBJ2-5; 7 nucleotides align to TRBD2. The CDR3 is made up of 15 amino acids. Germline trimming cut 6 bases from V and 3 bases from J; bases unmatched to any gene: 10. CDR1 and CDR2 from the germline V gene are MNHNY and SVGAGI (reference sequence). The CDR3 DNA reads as TGTGCCAGCAGCCCGCGACTAGCTACCAAAGAGACCCAGTACTTC. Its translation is CASSPRLATKETQYF.

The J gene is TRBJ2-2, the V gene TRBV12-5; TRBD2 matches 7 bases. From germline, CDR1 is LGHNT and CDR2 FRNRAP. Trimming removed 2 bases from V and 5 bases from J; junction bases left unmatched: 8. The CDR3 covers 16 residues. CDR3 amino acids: CASGLSGTGRTGELFF. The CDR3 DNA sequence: TGTGCTAGTGGTTTGAGCGGGACTGGAAGGACCGGGGAGCTGTTTTTT.

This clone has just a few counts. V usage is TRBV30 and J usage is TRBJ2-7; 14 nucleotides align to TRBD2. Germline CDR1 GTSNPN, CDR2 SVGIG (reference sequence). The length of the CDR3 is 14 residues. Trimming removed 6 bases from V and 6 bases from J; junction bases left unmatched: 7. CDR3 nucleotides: TGTGCCTGTCAAGGACTAGCGGGAGGTACCGAGCAGTACTTC. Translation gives CACQGLAGGTEQYF.

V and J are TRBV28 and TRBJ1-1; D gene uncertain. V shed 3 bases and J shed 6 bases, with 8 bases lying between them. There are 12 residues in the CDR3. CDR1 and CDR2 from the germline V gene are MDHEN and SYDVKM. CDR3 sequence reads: CASSLRTSEAFF. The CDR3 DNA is TGTGCCAGCAGTTTGCGTACTTCTGAAGCTTTCTTT.

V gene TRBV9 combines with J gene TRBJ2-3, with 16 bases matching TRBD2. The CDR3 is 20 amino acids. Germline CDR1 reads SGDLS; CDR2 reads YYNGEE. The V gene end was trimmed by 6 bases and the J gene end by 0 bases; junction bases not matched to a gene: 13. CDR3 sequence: CASTPDPGLAGGISTDTQYF. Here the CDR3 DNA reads TGTGCCAGCACCCCAGACCCGGGACTAGCGGGAGGGATAAGCACAGATACGCAGTATTTT.

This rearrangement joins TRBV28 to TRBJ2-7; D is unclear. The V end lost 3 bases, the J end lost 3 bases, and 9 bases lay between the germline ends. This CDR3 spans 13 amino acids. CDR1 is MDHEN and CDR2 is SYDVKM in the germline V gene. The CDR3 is CASSFNSYYEQYF. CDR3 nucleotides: TGTGCCAGCAGTTTTAACAGTTACTACGAGCAGTACTTC.